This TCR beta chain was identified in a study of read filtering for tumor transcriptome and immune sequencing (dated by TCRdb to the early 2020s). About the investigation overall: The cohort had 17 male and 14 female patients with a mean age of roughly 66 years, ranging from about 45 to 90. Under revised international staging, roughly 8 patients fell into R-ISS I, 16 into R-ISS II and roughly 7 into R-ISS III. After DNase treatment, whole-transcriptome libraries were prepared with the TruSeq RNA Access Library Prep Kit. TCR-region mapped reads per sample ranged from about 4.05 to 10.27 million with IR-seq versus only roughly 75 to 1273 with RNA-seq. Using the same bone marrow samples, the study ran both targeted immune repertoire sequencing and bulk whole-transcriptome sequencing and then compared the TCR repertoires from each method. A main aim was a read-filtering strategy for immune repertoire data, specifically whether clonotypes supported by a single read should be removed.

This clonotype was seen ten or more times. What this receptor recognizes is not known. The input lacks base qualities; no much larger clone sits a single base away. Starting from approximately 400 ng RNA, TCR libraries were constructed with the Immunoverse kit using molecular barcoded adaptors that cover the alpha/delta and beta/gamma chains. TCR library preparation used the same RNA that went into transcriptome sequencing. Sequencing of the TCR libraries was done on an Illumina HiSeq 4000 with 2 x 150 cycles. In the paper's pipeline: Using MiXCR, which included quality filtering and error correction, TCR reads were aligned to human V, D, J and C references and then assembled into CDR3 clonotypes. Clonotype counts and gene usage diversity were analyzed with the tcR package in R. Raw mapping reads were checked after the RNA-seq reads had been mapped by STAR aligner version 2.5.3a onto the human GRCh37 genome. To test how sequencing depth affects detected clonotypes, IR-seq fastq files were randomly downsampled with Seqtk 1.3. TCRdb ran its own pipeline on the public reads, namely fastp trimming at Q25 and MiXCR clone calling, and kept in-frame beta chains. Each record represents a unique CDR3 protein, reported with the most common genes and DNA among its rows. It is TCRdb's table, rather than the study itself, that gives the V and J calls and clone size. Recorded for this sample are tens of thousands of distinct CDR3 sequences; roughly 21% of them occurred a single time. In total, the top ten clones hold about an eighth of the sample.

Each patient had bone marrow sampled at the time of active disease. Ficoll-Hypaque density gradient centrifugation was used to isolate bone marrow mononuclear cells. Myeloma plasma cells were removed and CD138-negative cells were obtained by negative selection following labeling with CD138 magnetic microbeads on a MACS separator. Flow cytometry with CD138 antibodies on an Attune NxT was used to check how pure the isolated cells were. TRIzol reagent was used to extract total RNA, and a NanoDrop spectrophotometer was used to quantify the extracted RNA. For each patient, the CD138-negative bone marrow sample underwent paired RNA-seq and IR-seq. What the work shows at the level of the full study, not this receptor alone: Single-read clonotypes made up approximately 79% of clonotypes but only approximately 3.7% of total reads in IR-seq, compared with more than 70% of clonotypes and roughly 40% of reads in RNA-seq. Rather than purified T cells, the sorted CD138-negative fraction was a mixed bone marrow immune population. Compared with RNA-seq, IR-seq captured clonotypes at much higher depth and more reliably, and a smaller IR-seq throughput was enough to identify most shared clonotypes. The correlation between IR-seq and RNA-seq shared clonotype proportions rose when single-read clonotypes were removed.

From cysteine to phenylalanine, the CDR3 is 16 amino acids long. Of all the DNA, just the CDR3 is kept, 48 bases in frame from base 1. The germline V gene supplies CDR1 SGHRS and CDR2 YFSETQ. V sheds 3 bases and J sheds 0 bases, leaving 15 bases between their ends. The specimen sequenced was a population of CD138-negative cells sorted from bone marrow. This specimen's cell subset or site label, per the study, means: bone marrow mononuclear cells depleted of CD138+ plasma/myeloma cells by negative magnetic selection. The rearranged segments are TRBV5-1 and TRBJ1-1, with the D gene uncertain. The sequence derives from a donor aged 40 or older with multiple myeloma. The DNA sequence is TGCGCCAGCAGCTCGAAAGCGGGTGGCGTGAACACTGAAGCTTTCTTT. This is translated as CASSSKAGGVNTEAFF.